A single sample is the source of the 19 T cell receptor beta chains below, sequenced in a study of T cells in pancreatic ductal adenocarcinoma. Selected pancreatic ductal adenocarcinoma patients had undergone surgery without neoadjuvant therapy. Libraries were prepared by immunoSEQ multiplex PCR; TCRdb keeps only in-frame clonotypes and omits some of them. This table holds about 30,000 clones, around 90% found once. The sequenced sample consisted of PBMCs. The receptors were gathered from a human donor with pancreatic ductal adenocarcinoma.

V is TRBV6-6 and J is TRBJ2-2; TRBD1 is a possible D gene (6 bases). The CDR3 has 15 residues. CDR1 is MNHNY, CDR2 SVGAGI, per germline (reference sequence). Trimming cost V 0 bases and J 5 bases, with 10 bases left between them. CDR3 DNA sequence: TGTGCCAGCAGTTACTCGTTGGGGGCAACCGGGGAGCTGTTTTTT. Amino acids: CASSYSLGATGELFF.

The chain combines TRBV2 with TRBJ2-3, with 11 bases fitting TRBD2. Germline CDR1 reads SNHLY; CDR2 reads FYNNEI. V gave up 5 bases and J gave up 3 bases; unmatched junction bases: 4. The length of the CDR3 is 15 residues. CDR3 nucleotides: TGTGCCAGCAGTATTATAGCGGGAGGGACAGATACGCAGTATTTT. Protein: CASSIIAGGTDTQYF.

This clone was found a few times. In DNA, the CDR3 is TGCAGCGTTGGTGAGCGAACTAGCGGGAGCAACGAGCAGTACTTC. The encoded protein is CSVGERTSGSNEQYF. The chain recombines TRBV29-1 with TRBJ2-7; TRBD2 agrees at 11 bases. V was pared by 4 bases and J by 5 bases, with 10 bases of the junction left unmatched. CDR3 size: 15 residues. Germline V gives CDR1 SQVTM, CDR2 ANQGSEA.

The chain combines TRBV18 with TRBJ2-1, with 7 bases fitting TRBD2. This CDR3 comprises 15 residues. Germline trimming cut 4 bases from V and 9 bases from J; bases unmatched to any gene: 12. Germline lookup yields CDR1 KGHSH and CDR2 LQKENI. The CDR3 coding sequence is TGTGCCAGCTCACGTGGGGCGGGAGACTTAGGTGAGCAGTTCTTC. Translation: CASSRGAGDLGEQFF.

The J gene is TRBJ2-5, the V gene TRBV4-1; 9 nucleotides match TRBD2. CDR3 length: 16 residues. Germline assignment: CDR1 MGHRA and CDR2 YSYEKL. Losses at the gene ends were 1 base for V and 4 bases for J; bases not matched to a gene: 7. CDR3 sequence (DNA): TGCGCCAGCAGCCAAGGTGCTAGCGGGATGCTAGAGACCCAGTACTTC. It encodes CASSQGASGMLETQYF.

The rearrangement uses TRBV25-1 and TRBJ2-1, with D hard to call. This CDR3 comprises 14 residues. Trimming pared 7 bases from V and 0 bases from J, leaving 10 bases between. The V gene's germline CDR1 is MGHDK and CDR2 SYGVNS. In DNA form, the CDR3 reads TGTGCCAGCAATCGAGCAGGCTCCTACAATGAGCAGTTCTTC. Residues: CASNRAGSYNEQFF.

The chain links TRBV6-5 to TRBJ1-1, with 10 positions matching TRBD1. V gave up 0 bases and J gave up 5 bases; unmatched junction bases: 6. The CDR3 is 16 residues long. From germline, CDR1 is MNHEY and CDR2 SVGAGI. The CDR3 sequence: CASSYSEGQGETEAFF. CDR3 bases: TGTGCCAGCAGTTACTCGGAAGGACAGGGGGAGACTGAAGCTTTCTTT.

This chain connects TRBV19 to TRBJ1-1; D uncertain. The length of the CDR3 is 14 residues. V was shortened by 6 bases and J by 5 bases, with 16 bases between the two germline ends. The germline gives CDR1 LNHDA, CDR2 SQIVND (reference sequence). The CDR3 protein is CASREWGPQTEAFF. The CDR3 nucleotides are TGTGCCAGTAGGGAGTGGGGTCCCCAAACTGAAGCTTTCTTT.

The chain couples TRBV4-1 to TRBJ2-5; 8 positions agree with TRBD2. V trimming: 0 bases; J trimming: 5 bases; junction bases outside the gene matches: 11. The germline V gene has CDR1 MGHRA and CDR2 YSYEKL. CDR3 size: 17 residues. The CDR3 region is CASSQDAETSVVETQYF. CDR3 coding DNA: TGCGCCAGCAGCCAAGATGCAGAGACTAGCGTTGTTGAGACCCAGTACTTC.

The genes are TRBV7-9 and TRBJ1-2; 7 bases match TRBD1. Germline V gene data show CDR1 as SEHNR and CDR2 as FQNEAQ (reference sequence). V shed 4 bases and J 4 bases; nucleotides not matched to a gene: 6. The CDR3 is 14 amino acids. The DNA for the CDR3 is TGTGCCAGCAGCTCCGAACAGGGGACCTATGGCTACACCTTC. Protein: CASSSEQGTYGYTF. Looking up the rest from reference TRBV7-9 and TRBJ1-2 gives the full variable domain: DTGVSQNPRHKITKRGQNVTFRCDPISEHNRLYWYRQTLGQGPEFLTYFQNEAQLEKSRLLSDRFSAERPKGSFSTLEIQRTEQGDSAMYLCASSSEQGTYGYTFGSGTRLTVV.

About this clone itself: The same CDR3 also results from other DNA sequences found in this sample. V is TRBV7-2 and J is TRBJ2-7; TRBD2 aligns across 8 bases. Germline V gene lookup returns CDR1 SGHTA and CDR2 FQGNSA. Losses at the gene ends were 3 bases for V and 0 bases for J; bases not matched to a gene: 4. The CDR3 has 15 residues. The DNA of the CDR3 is TGTGCCAGCAGCTTGACTAGCGTGAGCTCCTACGAGCAGTACTTC. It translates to CASSLTSVSSYEQYF.

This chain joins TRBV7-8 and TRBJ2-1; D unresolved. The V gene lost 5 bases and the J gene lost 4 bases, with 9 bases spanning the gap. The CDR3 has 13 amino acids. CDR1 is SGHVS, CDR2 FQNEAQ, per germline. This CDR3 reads CASSEEEYNEQFF. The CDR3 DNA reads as TGTGCCAGCAGCGAAGAGGAGTACAATGAGCAGTTCTTC.

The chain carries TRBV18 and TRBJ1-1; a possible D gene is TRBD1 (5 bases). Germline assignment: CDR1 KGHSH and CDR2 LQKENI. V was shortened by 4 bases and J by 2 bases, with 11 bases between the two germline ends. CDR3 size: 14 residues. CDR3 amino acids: CASSLTGQNTEAFF. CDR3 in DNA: TGTGCCAGCTCACTAACGGGGCAAAACACTGAAGCTTTCTTT.

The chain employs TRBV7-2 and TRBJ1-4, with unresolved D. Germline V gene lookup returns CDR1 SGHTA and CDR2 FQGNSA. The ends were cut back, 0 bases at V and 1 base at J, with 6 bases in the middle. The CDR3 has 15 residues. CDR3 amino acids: CASSLAVRTNEKLFF. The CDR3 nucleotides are TGTGCCAGCAGCTTAGCAGTCAGAACTAATGAAAAACTGTTTTTT.

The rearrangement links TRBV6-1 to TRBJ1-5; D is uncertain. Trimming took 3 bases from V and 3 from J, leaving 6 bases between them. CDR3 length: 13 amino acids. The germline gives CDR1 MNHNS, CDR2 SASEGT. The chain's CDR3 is CASSDPLNQPQHF. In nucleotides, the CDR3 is TGTGCCAGCAGTGACCCACTCAATCAGCCCCAGCATTTT.

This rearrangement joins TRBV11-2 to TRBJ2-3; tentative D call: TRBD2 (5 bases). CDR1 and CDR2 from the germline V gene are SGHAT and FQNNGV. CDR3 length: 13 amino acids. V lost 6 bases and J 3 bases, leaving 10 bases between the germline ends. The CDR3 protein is CASREAGTDTQYF. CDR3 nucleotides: TGTGCCAGCAGGGAGGCCGGGACAGATACGCAGTATTTT. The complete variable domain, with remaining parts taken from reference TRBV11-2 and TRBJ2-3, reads EAGVAQSPRYKIIEKRQSVAFWCNPISGHATLYWYQQILGQGPKLLIQFQNNGVVDDSQLPKDRFSAERLKGVDSTLKIQPAKLEDSAVYLCASREAGTDTQYFGPGTRLTVL.

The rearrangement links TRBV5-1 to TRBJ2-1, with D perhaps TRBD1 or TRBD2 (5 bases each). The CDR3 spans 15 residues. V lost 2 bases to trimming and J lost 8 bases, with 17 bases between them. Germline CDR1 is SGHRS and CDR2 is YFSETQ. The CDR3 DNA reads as TGCGCCAGCAGCTTCGGGGTGGGGGTTAGAGATGAGCAGTTCTTC. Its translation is CASSFGVGVRDEQFF.

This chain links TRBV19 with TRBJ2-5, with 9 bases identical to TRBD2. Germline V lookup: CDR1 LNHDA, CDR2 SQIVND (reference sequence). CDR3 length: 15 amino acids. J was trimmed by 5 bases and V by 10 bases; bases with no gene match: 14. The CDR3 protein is CATRLAGGPRETQYF. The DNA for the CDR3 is TGTGCCACACGGCTGGCGGGAGGGCCTAGGGAGACCCAGTACTTC.

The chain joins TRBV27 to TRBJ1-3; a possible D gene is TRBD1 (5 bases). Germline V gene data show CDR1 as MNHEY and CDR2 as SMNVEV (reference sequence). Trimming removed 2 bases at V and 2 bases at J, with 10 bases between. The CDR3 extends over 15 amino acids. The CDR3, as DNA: TGTGCCAGCAGTTTAACGGGGGGAACTGGAAACACCATATATTTT. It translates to CASSLTGGTGNTIYF.